This paragraph reports one TCR beta chain. The sample belongs to a study of control samples from healthy donors and cancer patients. Measured with immunoSEQ multiplex PCR; TCRdb has only the in-frame clones, and not every one. Of 12,000 to 15,000 clones listed, approximately 80% were seen once; the top ten hold 15% to 20%. The specimen sequenced was formalin-fixed, paraffin-embedded tissue. This TCR was recovered from a female donor with lung cancer.

In nucleotides, the CDR3 is TGTGCCAGCAGATCGGCGGCTAGCGGGAGAGATGAGCAGTTCTTC. Translated: CASRSAASGRDEQFF. The chain couples TRBV28 to TRBJ2-1, with TRBD2 matching over 10 bases. Per the germline V gene, CDR1 is MDHEN and CDR2 is SYDVKM. Trimming cost V 6 bases and J 8 bases; bases outside gene matches: 10. The CDR3 covers 15 residues.